This T cell receptor beta chain stems from a study of beta chain features in type 1 diabetes. In the study overall: Comparable age, gender and cell yields were observed in patients relative to healthy donors.

Study-level results: More deletions and fewer insertions at VDJ junctions were seen in type 1 diabetes patients. Shortening that was moderate but significant affected the TCRB CDR3s of Type 1 diabetes patients in all four CD4+ subsets. A greater similarity of naive, central memory and Treg TCRB repertoires was seen among patients than among healthy donors.

Since all of the isolated RNA was reverse transcribed, expressed TCRB transcripts were what got sequenced. Naive, central memory and regulatory T cell samples came to a mean of approximately 3.57 million reads. The repertoire was sequenced with immunoSEQ multiplex PCR; TCRdb's copy has only in-frame clones and lacks some. The repertoire holds 400,000 or so clones, with around an eighth as singletons. This clone was recorded a few times. Its specificity is unknown. Trimming at V came to 4 bases and at J to 3 bases, leaving 12 bases not matched to a gene. The CDR3 is 18 amino acids. Germline V lookup: CDR1 SGDLS, CDR2 YYNGEE.

The J gene is TRBJ2-2, the V gene TRBV9; 10 nucleotides line up with TRBD2. This receptor was identified in a woman aged 18-29 years with type 1 diabetes. Specimen: naive CD4+ T cells from blood. This chain's CDR3 is CASSPRGAGTSDTGELFF. In DNA, the CDR3 is TGTGCCAGCAGCCCGAGGGGCGCCGGGACTAGCGACACCGGGGAGCTGTTTTTT.